Listed below are T cell receptor beta chains from one sample, sequenced in a study of monozygotic twins with cystic fibrosis. Sequencing was performed with immunoSEQ multiplex PCR; in TCRdb, only in-frame clones are kept and a portion is missing. The data show around 34,000 clones, with approximately 67% seen just once and around 0.78% held by the top ten. The source material was blood. These receptors were collected from a girl aged 10 to 17 with cystic fibrosis. CDR3s leave out the opening cysteine and the closing phenylalanine or tryptophan. Each record gives: V gene, D gene, CDR3 length, CDR3 protein. D genes are given only for firm matches.

>TRBV11-2|.|14
ASSPLGGKSLYEQY
>TRBV4-3|TRBD2|13
ASSQETGLAETQY
>TRBV27|.|11
ASSFSGNTEAF
>TRBV10-1|.|12
ASIVGGGRQPQH
>TRBV6-1|TRBD2|16
ASSAGTSGSFPPYEQY
>TRBV7-2|.|14
ASSPPPSSAQETQY
>TRBV2|TRBD2|13
ASSIQREGRDTQY
>TRBV4-3|.|12
ASSQDRGLYEQY
>TRBV7-2|TRBD2|15
ASSSRTSGRNTGELF
>TRBV7-9|.|12
ASKWGTLYNEQF
>TRBV2|.|15
ASSEMGGPSSYNEQF
>TRBV10-3|TRBD2|11
AIGEDGRPTQY
>TRBV4-3|TRBD2|15
ASSQDSLAGVYNEQF
>TRBV19|.|12
ASIGRLPNTEAF
>TRBV7-2|TRBD1|12
ASSSGTGYYEQY
>TRBV9|TRBD2|12
ASSVHERDLTQY
>TRBV10-2|TRBD2|11
ASGLADYNEQF
>TRBV2|.|14
ASCYASGSGANVLT
>TRBV5-4|.|10
ASSSIGNEQF
>TRBV10-3|.|12
ATRRGERTDTQY
>TRBV4-3|TRBD2|14
ASSPEREWDYNEQF
>TRBV18|.|12
ASSPGDGNEKLF
>TRBV7-2|.|13
ASSPPSGRVYGYT
>TRBV29-1|TRBD1|11
SIAGTGNTEAF
>TRBV14|.|10
ASSQATDTQY